This section outlines one T cell receptor (beta chain) sequence together with its context. Its antigen specificity is not known. The record has no base qualities; no much larger clone is one base away. V is pared back by 0 bases and J by 6 bases, with 11 bases lying between the germline termini. Taken from the germline V gene, the CDR1 and CDR2 loops are LGHNT and FRNRAP. From its cysteine to its phenylalanine, the CDR3 spans 15 amino acids. CDR3 DNA only is kept here, 45 bases in frame from base 1. This entry is derived from a study of T cell changes during pregnancy in multiple sclerosis (dated by TCRdb to the late 2010s). About the investigation overall: The study examined how the T cell repertoire changed over the course of pregnancy in women with multiple sclerosis.

The library was built by means of the immunoSEQ multiplex PCR assay. In its TCRdb copy, this immuneACCESS table keeps in-frame sequences only and misses some clones. Where compared with another copy, unresolved V genes explain less than half of these, and the others have no known cause. Within this sample are 72,000 or so clones, with 93% of them counted one time only. The ten biggest clones cover about 2.5% of the sample. This receptor was obtained from a female donor with multiple sclerosis, enrolled in a pregnancy study. The rearrangement joined TRBV12-5 to TRBJ2-2; TRBD2 is a possible D gene, resting on 5 matching bases. The starting material was peripheral blood, obtained in the second trimester of pregnancy. The bases read TGTGCTAGTGGTTTGGTAGTGGGAGAGTCCGGGGAGCTGTTTTTT. It translates as CASGLVVGESGELFF.